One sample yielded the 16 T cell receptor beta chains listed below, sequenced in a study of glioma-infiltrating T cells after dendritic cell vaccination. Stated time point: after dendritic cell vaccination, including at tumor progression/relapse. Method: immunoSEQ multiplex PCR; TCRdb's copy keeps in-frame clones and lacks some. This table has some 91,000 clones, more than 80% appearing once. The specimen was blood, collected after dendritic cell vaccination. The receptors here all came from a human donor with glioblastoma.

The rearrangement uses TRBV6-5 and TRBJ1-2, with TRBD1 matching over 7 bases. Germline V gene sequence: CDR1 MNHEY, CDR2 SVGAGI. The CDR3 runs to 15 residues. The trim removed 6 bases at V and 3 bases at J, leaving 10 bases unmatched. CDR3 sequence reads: CASSRPGQLHYGYTF. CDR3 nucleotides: TGTGCCAGCAGCCGTCCGGGACAGCTACACTATGGCTACACCTTC.

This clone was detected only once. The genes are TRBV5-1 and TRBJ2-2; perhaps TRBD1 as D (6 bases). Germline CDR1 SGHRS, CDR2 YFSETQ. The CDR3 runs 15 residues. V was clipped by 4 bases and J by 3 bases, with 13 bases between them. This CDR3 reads CASSPGAGDTGELFF. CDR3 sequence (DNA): TGCGCCAGCAGCCCTGGGGCAGGGGACACCGGGGAGCTGTTTTTT. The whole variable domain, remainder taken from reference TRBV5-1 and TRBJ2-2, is KAGVTQTPRYLIKTRGQQVTLSCSPISGHRSVSWYQQTPGQGLQFLFEYFSETQRNKGNFPGRFSGRQFSNSRSEMNVSTLELGDSALYLCASSPGAGDTGELFFGEGSRLTVL.

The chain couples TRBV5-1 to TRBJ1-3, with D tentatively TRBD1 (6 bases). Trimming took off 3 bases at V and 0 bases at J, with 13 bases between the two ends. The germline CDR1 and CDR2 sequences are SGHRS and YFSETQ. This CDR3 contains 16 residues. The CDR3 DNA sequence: TGCGCCAGCAGCTCGCTAGGGGGAGACTCTGGAAACACCATATATTTT. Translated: CASSSLGGDSGNTIYF.

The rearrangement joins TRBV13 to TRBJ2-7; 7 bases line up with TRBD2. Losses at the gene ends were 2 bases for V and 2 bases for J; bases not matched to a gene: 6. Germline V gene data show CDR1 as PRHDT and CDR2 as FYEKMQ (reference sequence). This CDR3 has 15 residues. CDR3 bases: TGTGCCAGCAGCTTATCGGCGGGGGAGGCCTACGAGCAGTACGTC. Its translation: CASSLSAGEAYEQYV.

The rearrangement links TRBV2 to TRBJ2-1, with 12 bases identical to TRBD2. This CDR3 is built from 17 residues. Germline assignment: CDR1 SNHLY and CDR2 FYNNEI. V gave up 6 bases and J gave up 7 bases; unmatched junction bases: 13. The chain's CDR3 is CASSPPSGGASGNEQFF. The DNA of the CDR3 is TGTGCCAGCAGCCCTCCTAGCGGGGGGGCCTCGGGTAATGAGCAGTTCTTC.

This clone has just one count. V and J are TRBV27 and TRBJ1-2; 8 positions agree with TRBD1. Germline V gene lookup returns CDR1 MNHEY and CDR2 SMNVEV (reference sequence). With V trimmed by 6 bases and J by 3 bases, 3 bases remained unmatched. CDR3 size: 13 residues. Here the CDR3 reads CASSPGGHYGYTF. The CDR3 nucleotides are TGTGCCAGCAGCCCAGGGGGCCACTATGGCTACACCTTC.

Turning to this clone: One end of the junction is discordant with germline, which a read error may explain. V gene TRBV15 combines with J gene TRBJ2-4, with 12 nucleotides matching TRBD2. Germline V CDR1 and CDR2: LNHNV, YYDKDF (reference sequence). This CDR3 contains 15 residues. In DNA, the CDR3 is TGTGCCACCGGCAGAGAACTAGCGGGGGGAAACATTCAGTACTTC. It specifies CATGRELAGGNIQYF. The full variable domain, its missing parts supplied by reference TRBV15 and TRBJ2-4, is DAMVIQNPRYQVTQFGKPVTLSCSQTLNHNVMYWYQQKSSQAPKLLFHYYDKDFNNEADTPDNFQSRRPNTSFCFLDIRSPGLGDTAMYLCATGRELAGGNIQYFGAGTRLSVL.

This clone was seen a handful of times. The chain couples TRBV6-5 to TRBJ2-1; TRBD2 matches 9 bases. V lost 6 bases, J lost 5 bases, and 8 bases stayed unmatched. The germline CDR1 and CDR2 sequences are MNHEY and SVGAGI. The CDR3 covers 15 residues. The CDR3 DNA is TGTGCCAGCAGCGGATGGGAGCGGGGGGACAATGAGCAGTTCTTC. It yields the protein CASSGWERGDNEQFF.

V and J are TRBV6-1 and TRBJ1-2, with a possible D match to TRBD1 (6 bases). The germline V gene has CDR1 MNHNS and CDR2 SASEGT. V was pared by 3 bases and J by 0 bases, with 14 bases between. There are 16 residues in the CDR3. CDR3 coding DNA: TGTGCCAGCAGTGAGTCGTTTGCAGGGGCTAACTATGGCTACACCTTC. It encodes CASSESFAGANYGYTF.

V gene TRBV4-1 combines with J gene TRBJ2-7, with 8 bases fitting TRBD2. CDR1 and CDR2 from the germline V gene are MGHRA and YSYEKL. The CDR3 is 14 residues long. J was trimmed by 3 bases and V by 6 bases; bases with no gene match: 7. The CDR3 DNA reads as TGCGCCAGCAGAAAGGGACTAGGCAGCTACGAGCAGTACGTC. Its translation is CASRKGLGSYEQYV.

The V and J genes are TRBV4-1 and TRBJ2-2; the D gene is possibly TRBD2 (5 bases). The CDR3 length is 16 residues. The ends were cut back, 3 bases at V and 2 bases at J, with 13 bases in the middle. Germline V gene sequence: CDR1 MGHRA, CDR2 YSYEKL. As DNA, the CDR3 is TGCGCCAGCAGCCAGGTAGGGCTAGCCAACACCGGGGAGCTGTTTTTT. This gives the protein CASSQVGLANTGELFF.

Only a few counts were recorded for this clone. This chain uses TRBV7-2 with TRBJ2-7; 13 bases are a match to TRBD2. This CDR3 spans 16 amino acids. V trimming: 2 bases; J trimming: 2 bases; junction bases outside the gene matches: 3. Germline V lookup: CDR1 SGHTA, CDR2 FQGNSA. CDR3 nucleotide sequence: TGTGCCAGCAGCTTATCTGGGACTAGCGGGACCTACGAGCAGTACGTC. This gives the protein CASSLSGTSGTYEQYV.

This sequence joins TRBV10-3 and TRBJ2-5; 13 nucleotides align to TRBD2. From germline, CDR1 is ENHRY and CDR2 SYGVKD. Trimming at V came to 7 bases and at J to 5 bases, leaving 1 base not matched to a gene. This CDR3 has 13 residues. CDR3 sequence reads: CAIKTSGRETQYF. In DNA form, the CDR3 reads TGTGCCATCAAGACTAGCGGGAGGGAGACCCAGTACTTC.

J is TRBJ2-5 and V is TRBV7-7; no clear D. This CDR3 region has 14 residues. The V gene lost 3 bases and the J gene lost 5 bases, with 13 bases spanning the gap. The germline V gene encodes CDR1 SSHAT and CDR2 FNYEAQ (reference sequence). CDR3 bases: TGTGCCAGCAGCTTTTCCGCGGTCGCGGAGACCCAGTACTTC. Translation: CASSFSAVAETQYF.

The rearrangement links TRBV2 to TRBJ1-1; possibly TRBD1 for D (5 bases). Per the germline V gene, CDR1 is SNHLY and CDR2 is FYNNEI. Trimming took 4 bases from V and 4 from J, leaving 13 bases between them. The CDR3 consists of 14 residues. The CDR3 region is CASSGTGGATEAFF. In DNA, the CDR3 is TGTGCCAGCAGTGGGACGGGGGGAGCCACTGAAGCTTTCTTT. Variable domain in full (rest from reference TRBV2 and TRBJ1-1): EPEVTQTPSHQVTQMGQEVILRCVPISNHLYFYWYRQILGQKVEFLVSFYNNEISEKSEIFDDQFSVERPDGSNFTLKIRSTKLEDSAMYFCASSGTGGATEAFFGQGTRLTVV.

The CDR3 loop is CASNSAAGSYEQFF. The CDR3 DNA reads TGTGCCAGCAACAGTGCGGCAGGGTCGTACGAGCAGTTCTTC. J is TRBJ2-1 and V is TRBV5-6; tentative D call: TRBD1 (5 bases). CDR1 is SGHDT and CDR2 is YYEEEE in the germline V gene. Trimming shortened V by 6 bases and J by 10 bases, and 20 bases separated the two germline ends. The CDR3 is 14 residues long.